This T cell receptor beta chain is from a study of T cells in localized non-small cell lung cancer. Study findings and constraints: Adjacent lung exhibited a median of about 50 among the 100 most abundant tumor clones.

This CDR3 is built from 15 residues. The trim removed 7 bases at V and 5 bases at J, leaving 8 bases unmatched. Per the germline V gene, CDR1 is MNHEY and CDR2 is SVGAGI. Libraries were prepared by immunoSEQ multiplex PCR; TCRdb keeps only in-frame clonotypes and omits some of them. The data hold 70,000 to 100,000 clones, with roughly 93% observed a single time. About this clone itself: Its antigen is currently unknown.

This chain uses TRBV6-5 with TRBJ2-3, with TRBD2 matching over 11 bases. The sequence came from a woman between 40 and 69 years old with stage II squamous cell lung carcinoma. Here the sequenced sample was PBMCs, taken before any cancer treatment. The CDR3 coding sequence is TGTGCCAGCAACCTACTAGCGGGGGCGAAAGATACGCAGTATTTT. This translates into CASNLLAGAKDTQYF.